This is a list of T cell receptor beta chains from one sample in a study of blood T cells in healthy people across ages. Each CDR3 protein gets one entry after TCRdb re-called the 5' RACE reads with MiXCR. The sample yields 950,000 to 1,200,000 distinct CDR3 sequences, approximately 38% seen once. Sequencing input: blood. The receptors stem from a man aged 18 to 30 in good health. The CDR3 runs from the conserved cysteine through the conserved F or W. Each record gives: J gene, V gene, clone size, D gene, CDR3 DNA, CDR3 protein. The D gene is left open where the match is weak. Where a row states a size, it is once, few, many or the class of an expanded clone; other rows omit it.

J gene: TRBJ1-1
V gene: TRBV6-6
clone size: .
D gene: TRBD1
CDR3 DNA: TGTGCCAGCAGTACCGGACAGGGGCTACAACATCCTGAAGCTTTCTTT
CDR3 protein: CASSTGQGLQHPEAFF

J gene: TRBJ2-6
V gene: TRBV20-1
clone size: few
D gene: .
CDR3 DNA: TGCAGTGCTAGCCAGTTCTCTGGGGCCAACGTCCTGACTTTC
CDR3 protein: CSASQFSGANVLTF

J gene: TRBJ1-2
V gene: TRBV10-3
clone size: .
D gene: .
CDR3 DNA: TGTGCCATCAGTCGGACCCCACAAGGATTGAGCTATGGCTACACCTTC
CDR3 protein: CAISRTPQGLSYGYTF

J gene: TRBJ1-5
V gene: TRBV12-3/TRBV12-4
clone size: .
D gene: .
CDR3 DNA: TGTGCCAGCAGCCAAAACCCAATGCAGCCCCAGCATTTT
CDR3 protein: CASSQNPMQPQHF

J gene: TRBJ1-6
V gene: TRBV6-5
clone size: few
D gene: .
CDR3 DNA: TGTGCCAGCAGCAACAGGGAAAATTCACCCCTCCACTTT
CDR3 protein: CASSNRENSPLHF

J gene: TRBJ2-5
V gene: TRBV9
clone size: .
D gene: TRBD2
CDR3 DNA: TGTGCCAGCAGCCCGGGGACTAGCCTTAATGAGCAGTACTTC
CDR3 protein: CASSPGTSLNEQYF

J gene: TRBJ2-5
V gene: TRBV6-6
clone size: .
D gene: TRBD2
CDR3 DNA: TGTGCCAGCAGTTACTCTGGGGAGGGAGCCCAAGAGACCCAGTACTTC
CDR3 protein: CASSYSGEGAQETQYF

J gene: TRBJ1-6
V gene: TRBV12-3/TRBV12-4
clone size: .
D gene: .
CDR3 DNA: TGTGCCAGCAGAAGCAGGTCACCCTATAATTCACCCCTCCACTTT
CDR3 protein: CASRSRSPYNSPLHF

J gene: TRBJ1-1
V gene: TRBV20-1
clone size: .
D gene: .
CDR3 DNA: TGCAGTGCTCCTAGAGGCGGCAGGGTGCCCGGCGCCACTGAAGCTTTCTTT
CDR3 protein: CSAPRGGRVPGATEAFF

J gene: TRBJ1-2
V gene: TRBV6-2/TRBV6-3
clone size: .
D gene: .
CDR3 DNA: TGTGCCAGCAGCCCTGAGGACATTTATGGCTACACCTTC
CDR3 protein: CASSPEDIYGYTF

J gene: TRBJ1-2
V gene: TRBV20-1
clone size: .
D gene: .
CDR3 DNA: TGTAGTGCTAGTATAGCCTCAGCGAACTATGGCTACACCTTC
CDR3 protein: CSASIASANYGYTF

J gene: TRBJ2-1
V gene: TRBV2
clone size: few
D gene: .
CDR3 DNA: TGTGCCAGCAGTGACCAGGGGCCCCCGTACAATGAGCAGTTCTTC
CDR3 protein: CASSDQGPPYNEQFF

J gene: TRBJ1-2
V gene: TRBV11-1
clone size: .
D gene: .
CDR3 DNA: TGTGCCAGCAGCTTAGCCCCCGACACGGGATATGGCTACACCTTC
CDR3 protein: CASSLAPDTGYGYTF

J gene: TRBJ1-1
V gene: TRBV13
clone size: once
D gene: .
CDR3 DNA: TGTGCCAGCAGCACCCGTCGAGGGGGGTACACTGGAGCTTTCTTT
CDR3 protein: CASSTRRGGYTGAFF

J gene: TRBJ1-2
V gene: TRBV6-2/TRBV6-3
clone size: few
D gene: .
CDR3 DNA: TGTGCCAGCAGCTCATCCCAAACAGGGAAAGCGATTGACTATGGCTACACCTTC
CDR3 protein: CASSSSQTGKAIDYGYTF

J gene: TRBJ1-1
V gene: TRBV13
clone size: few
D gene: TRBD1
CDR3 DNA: TGTGCCAGCAGCCCAGGGACAGGGACTGAAGCTTTCTTT
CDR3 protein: CASSPGTGTEAFF

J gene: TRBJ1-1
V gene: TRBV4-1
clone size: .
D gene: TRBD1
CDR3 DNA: TGCGCCAGCAGCCAGACCGGGACAGGGATCTGGTGGAGAGCTTTCTTT
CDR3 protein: CASSQTGTGIWWRAFF

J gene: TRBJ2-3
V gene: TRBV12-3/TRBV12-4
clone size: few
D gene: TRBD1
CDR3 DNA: TGTGCCAGCAGTTTTGGACAGGGGGCGCAGTATTTT
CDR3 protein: CASSFGQGAQYF

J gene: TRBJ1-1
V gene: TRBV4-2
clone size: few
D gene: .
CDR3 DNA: TGTGCCAGCAGCCAAGAGTCAGGGGCCATGAACACTGAAGCTTTCTTT
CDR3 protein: CASSQESGAMNTEAFF

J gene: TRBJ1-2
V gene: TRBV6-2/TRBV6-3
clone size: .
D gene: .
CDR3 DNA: TGTGCCAGCAGTTACGAGCCCCGGATCGGCTACACCTTC
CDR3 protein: CASSYEPRIGYTF

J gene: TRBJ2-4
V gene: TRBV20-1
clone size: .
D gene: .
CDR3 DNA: TGCAGTGTCACAAAGACCGACGGACGGTTAGCCAAAAACATTCAGTACTTC
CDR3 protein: CSVTKTDGRLAKNIQYF

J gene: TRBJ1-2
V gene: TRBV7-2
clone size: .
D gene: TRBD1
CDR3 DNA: TGTGCCAGCAGCTCAGAGACAGGGACATACACCTTC
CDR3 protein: CASSSETGTYTF

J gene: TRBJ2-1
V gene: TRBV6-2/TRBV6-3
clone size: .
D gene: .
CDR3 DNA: TGTGCCAGCAGTTACTCGAGTCTGGGTTTTGGTGAGCAGTTCTTC
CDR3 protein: CASSYSSLGFGEQFF

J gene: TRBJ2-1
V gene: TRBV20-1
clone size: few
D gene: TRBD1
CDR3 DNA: TGCAGTGGCAGACAGGGAGTGGGGCAATCCAATGAGCAGTTCTTC
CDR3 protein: CSGRQGVGQSNEQFF

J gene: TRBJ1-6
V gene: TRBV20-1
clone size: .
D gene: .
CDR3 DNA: TGCAGTGCTAGAGAGCCGGGAAATTCACCCCTCCACTTT
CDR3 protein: CSAREPGNSPLHF

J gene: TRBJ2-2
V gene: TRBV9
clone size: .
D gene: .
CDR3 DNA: TGTGCCAGCAGCCAGGGGTCATCCTCAGGCGGGGAGCTGTTTTTT
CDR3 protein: CASSQGSSSGGELFF

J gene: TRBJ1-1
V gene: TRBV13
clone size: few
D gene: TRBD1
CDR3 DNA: TGTGCCAGCAGCCCCTCGGAGGGGGCCCCAAACACTGAAGCTTTCTTT
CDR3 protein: CASSPSEGAPNTEAFF

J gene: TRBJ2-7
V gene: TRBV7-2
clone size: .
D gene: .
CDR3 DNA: TGTGCCAGCAGTAAAGCGGTAATCCCTTCCTACGAGCAGTACTTC
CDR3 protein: CASSKAVIPSYEQYF

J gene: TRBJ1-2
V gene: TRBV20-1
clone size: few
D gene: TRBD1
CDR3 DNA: TGCAGTGCTAGAGCGGGGACAGGGACATCCTATGGCTACACCTTC
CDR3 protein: CSARAGTGTSYGYTF

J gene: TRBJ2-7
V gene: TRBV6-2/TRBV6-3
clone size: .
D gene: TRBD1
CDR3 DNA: TGTGCCAGCAGTTACGGTAGGGGGCTTCCCTACGAGCAGTACTTC
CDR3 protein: CASSYGRGLPYEQYF

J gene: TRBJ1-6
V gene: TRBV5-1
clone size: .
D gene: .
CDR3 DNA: TGCGCCAGCAGCGTCGACAATAATTCACCCCTCCACTTT
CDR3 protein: CASSVDNNSPLHF

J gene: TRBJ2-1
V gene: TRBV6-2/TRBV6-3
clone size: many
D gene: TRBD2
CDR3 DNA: TGTGCCAGCAGTTACTCGACTAGCGGGGGCCATGAGCAGTTCTTC
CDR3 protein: CASSYSTSGGHEQFF

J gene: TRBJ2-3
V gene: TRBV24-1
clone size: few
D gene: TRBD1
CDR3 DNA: TGTGCCACCAGTGACCATGACAGGGGTATGAGGGGAGTAGTTGCAGATACGCAGTATTTT
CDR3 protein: CATSDHDRGMRGVVADTQYF

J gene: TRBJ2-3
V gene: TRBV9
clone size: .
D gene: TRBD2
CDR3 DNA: TGTGCCAGCAGCGTAGAGGTAGCGGGGGGATCAGATACGCAGTATTTT
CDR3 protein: CASSVEVAGGSDTQYF

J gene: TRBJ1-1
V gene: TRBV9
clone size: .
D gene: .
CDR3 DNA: TGTGCCAGCAGCGCCTCGGACGGACTTGAAGCTTTCTTT
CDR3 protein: CASSASDGLEAFF

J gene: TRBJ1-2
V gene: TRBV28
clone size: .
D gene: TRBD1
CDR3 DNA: TGTGCCAGCAGCCCATACCCGGACAGGGTCCTCTATGGCTACACCTTC
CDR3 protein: CASSPYPDRVLYGYTF

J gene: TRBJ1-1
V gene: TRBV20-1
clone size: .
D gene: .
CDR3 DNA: TGCAGCGCGGCGGATCAGAACACTGAAGCTTTCTTT
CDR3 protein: CSAADQNTEAFF